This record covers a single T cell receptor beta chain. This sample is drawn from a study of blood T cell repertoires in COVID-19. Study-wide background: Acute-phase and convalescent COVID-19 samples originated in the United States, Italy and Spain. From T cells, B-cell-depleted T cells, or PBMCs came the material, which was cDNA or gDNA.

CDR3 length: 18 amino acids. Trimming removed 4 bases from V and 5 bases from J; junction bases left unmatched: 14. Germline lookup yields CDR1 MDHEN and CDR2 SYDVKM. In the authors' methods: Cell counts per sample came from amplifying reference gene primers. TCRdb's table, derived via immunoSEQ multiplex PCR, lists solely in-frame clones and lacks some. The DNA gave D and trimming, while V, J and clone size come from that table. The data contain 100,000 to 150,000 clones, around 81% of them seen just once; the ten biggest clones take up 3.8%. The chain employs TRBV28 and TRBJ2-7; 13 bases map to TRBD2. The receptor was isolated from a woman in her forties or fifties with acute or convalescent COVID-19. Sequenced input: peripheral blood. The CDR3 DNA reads TGTGCCAGCAGTTCCTTCCAATCGGGACTAGCGGGACTTCACGAGCAGTACTTC. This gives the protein CASSSFQSGLAGLHEQYF. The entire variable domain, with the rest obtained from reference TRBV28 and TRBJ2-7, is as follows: DVKVTQSSRYLVKRTGEKVFLECVQDMDHENMFWYRQDPGLGLRLIYFSYDVKMKEKGDIPEGYSVSREKKERFSLILESASTNQTSMYLCASSSFQSGLAGLHEQYFGPGTRLTVT.